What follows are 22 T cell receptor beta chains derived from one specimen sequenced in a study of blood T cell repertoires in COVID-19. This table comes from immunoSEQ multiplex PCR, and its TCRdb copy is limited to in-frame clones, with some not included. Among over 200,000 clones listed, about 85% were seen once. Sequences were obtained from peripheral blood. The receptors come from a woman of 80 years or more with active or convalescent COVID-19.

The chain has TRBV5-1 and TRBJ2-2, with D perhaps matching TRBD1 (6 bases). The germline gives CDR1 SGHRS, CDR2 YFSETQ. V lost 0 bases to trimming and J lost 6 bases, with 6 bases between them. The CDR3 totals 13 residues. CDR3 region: CASSLEGAGELFF. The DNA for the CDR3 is TGCGCCAGCAGCTTGGAGGGGGCCGGGGAGCTGTTTTTT. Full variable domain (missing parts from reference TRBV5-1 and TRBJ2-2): KAGVTQTPRYLIKTRGQQVTLSCSPISGHRSVSWYQQTPGQGLQFLFEYFSETQRNKGNFPGRFSGRQFSNSRSEMNVSTLELGDSALYLCASSLEGAGELFFGEGSRLTVL.

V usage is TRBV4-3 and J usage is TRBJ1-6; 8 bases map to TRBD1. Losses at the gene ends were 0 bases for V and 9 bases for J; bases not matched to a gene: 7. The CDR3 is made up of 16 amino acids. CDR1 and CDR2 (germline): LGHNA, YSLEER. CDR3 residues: CASSQDLGQGSSPLHF. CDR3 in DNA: TGCGCCAGCAGCCAAGATTTAGGACAGGGAAGTTCACCCCTCCACTTT.

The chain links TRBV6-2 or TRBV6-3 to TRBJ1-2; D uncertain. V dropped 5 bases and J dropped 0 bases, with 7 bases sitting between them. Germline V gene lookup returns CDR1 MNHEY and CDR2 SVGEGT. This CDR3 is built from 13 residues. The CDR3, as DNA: TGTGCCAGCAGTGCGGGTGCTAACTATGGCTACACCTTC. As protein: CASSAGANYGYTF.

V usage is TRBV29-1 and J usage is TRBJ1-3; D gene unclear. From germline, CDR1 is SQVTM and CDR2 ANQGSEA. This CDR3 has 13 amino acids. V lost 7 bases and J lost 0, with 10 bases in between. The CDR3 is CSAWAHSGNTIYF. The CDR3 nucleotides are TGCAGCGCTTGGGCCCACTCTGGAAACACCATATATTTT.

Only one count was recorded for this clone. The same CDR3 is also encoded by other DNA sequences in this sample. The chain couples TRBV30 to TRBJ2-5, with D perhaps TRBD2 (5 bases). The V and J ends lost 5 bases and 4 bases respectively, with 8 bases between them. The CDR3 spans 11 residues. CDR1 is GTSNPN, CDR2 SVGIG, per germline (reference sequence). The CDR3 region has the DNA TGTGCCTGGTCAGGAGGAGAGACCCAGTACTTC. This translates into CAWSGGETQYF.

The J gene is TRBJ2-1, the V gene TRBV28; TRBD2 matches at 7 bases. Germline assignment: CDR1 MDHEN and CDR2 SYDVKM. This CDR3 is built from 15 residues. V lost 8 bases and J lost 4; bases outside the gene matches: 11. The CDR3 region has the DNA TGTGCCAGCTCCCAGAGGGGAGCGGGGTACAATGAGCAGTTCTTC. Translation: CASSQRGAGYNEQFF. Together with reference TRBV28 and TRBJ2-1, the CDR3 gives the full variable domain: DVKVTQSSRYLVKRTGEKVFLECVQDMDHENMFWYRQDPGLGLRLIYFSYDVKMKEKGDIPEGYSVSREKKERFSLILESASTNQTSMYLCASSQRGAGYNEQFFGPGTRLTVL.

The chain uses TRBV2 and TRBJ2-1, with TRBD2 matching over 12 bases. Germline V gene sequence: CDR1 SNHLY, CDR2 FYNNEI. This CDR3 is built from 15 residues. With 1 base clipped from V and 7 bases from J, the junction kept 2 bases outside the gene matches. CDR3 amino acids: CASSEELAGGNEQFF. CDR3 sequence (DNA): TGTGCCAGCAGTGAAGAACTAGCGGGGGGTAATGAGCAGTTCTTC.

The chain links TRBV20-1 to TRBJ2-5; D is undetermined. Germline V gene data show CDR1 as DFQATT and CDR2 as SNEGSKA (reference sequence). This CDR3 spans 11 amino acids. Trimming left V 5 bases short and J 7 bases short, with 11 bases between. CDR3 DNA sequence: TGCAGTGCTCCACTATCCTCGACCCAGTACTTC. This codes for CSAPLSSTQYF.

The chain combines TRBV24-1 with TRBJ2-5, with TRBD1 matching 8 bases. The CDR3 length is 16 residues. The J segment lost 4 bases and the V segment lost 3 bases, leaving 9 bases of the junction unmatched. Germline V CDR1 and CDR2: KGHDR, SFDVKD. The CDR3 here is CATSDPRDRGGETQYF. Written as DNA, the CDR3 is TGTGCCACCAGTGATCCCCGTGACAGGGGTGGAGAGACCCAGTACTTC.

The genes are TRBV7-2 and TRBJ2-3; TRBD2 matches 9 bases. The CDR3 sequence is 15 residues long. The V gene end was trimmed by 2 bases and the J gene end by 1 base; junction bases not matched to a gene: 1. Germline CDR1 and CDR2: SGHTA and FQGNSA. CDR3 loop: CASSLWTSGTDTQYF. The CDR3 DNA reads TGTGCCAGCAGCTTATGGACTAGCGGCACAGATACGCAGTATTTT.

For the CDR3, the DNA is TGTGCCAGCAGCTTAGAACAGCTGACCTACGAGCAGTACTTC. Amino acid sequence: CASSLEQLTYEQYF. The chain uses TRBV7-8 and TRBJ2-7; the D is unclear. Germline V gives CDR1 SGHVS, CDR2 FQNEAQ. CDR3 length: 14 amino acids. V shed 1 base and J shed 2 bases, with 9 bases lying between them. Combining the CDR3 with reference TRBV7-8 and TRBJ2-7 gives the whole variable domain GAGVSQSPRYKVAKRGQDVALRCDPISGHVSLFWYQQALGQGPEFLTYFQNEAQLDKSGLPSDRFFAERPEGSVSTLKIQRTQQEDSAVYLCASSLEQLTYEQYFGPGTRLTVT.

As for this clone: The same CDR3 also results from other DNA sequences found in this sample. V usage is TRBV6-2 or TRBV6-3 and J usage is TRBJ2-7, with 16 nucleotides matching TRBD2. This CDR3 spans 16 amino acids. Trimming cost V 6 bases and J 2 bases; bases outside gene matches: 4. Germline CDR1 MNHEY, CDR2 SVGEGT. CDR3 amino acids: CASSPGTSGGAYEQYF. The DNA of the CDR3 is TGTGCCAGCAGCCCCGGGACTAGCGGGGGGGCCTACGAGCAGTACTTC.

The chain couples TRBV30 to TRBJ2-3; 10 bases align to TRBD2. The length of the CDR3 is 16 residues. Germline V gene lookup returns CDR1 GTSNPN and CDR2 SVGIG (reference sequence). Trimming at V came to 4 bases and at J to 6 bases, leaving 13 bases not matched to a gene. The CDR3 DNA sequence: TGTGCCTGGAAAAATAGGGCGACTAGCGGGCACGATACGCAGTATTTT. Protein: CAWKNRATSGHDTQYF.

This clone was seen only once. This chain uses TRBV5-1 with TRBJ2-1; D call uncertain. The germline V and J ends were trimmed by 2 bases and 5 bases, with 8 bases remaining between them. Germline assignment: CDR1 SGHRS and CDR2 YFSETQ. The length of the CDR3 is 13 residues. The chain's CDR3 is CASSFGPDNEQFF. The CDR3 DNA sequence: TGCGCCAGCAGCTTTGGGCCCGACAATGAGCAGTTCTTC. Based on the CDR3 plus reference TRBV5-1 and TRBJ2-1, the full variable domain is KAGVTQTPRYLIKTRGQQVTLSCSPISGHRSVSWYQQTPGQGLQFLFEYFSETQRNKGNFPGRFSGRQFSNSRSEMNVSTLELGDSALYLCASSFGPDNEQFFGPGTRLTVL.

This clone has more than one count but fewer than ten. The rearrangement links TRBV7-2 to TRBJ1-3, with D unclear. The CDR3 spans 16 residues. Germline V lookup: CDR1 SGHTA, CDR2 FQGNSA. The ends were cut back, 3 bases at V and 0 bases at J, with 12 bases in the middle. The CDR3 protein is CASSFTGGSSGNTIYF. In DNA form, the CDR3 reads TGTGCCAGCAGCTTTACGGGCGGGAGCTCTGGAAACACCATATATTTT. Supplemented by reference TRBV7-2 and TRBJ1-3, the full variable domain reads GAGVSQSPSNKVTEKGKDVELRCDPISGHTALYWYRQSLGQGLEFLIYFQGNSAPDKSGLPSDRFSAERTGGSVSTLTIQRTQQEDSAVYLCASSFTGGSSGNTIYFGEGSWLTVV.

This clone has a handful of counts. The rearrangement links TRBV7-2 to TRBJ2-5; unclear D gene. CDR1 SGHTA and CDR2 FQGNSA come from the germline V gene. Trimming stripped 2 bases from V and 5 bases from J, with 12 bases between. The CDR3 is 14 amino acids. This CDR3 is CASSLQTGLETQYF. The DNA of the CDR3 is TGTGCCAGCAGCTTACAGACTGGTCTCGAGACCCAGTACTTC.

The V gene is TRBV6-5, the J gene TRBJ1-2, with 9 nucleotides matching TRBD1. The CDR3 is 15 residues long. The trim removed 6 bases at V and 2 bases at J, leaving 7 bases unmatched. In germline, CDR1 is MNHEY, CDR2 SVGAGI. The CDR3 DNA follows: TGTGCCAGCAGCGCCACAGGGGGCACCAACTATGGCTACACCTTC. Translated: CASSATGGTNYGYTF.

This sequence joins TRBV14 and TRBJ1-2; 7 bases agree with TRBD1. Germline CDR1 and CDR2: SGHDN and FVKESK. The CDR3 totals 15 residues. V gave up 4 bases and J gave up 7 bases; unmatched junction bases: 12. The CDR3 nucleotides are TGTGCCAGCAGCCCCCGGACAGGTGTGGTGGGTGGCTACACCTTC. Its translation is CASSPRTGVVGGYTF.

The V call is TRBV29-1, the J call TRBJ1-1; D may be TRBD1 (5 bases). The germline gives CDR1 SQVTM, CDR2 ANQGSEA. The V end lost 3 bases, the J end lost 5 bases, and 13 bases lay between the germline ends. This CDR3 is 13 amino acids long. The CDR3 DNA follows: TGCAGCGTTGATATCACAGGTGGTACTGAAGCTTTCTTT. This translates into CSVDITGGTEAFF.

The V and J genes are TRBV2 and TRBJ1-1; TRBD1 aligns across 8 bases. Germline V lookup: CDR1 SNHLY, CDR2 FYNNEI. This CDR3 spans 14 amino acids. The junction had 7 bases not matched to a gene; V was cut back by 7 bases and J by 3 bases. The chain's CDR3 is CASNTAGGDTEAFF. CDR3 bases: TGTGCCAGCAATACGGCAGGGGGCGACACTGAAGCTTTCTTT.

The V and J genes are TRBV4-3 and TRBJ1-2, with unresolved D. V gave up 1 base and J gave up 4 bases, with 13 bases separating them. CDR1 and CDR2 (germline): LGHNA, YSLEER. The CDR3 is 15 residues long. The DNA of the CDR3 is TGCGCCAGCAGCCAAGCGGTTTACAGTAGCTATGGCTACACCTTC. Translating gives CASSQAVYSSYGYTF.

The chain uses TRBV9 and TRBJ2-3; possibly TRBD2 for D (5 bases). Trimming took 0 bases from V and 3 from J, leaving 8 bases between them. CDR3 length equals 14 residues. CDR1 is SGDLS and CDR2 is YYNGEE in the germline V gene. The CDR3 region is CASSVDGITDTQYF. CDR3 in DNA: TGTGCCAGCAGCGTAGACGGGATAACAGATACGCAGTATTTT.